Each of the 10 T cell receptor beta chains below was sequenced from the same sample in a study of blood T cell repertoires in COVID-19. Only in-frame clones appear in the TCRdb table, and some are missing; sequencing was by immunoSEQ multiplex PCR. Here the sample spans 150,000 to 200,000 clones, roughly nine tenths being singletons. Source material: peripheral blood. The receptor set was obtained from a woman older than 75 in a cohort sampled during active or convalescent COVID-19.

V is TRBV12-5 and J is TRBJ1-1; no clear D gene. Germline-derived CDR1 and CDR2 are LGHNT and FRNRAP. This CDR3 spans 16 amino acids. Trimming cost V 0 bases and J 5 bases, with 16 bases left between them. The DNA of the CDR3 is TGTGCTAGTGGTTTGGTAGAAGGAGGGATTGGTACTGAAGCTTTCTTT. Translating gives CASGLVEGGIGTEAFF.

The chain's CDR3 is CASSVRENYGYTF. As DNA, the CDR3 is TGTGCCAGCAGTGTACGAGAGAACTATGGCTACACCTTC. The rearrangement joins TRBV2 to TRBJ1-2; unclear D gene. This CDR3 is built from 13 residues. Germline V gene data show CDR1 as SNHLY and CDR2 as FYNNEI. Deletions cut 4 bases from V and 2 bases from J, with 8 bases between.

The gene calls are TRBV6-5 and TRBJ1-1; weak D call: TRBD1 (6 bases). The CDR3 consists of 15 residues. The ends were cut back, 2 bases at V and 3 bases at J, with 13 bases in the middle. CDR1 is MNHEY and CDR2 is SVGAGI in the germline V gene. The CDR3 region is CASSYRRGRDTEAFF. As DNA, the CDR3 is TGTGCCAGCAGTTACCGGCGGGGGCGGGACACTGAAGCTTTCTTT.

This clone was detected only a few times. The CDR3 loop reads CASSPRDRAFPEAFF. The DNA for the CDR3 is TGTGCCAGCTCACCTAGGGACAGGGCATTCCCTGAAGCTTTCTTT. The chain couples TRBV18 to TRBJ1-1; 9 bases agree with TRBD1. The V gene end was trimmed by 3 bases and the J gene end by 6 bases; junction bases not matched to a gene: 8. This CDR3 is built from 15 residues. Per germline, CDR1 KGHSH and CDR2 LQKENI.

The CDR3 DNA reads TGTGCCATCCTGGCATGGAGGCGAGGCAATGAGCAGTTCTTC. This translates into CAILAWRRGNEQFF. The rearrangement joins TRBV2 to TRBJ2-1; TRBD2 is a possible D gene (5 bases). The CDR3 spans 14 residues. Germline CDR1 is SNHLY and CDR2 is FYNNEI. The V and J ends lost 10 bases and 6 bases respectively, with 19 bases between them.

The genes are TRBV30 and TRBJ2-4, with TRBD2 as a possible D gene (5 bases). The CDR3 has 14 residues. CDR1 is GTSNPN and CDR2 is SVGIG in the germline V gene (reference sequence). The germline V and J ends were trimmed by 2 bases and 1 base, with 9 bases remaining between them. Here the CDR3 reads CAWSMPGAKNIQYF. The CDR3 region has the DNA TGTGCCTGGAGTATGCCGGGGGCCAAAAACATTCAGTACTTC.

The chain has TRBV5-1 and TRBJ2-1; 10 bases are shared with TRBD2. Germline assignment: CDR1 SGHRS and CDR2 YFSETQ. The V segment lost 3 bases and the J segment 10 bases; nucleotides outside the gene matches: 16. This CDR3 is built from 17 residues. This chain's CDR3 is CASSSGGPSGGFGEQFF. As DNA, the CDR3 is TGCGCCAGCAGCTCCGGCGGCCCTAGCGGGGGTTTCGGGGAGCAGTTCTTC.

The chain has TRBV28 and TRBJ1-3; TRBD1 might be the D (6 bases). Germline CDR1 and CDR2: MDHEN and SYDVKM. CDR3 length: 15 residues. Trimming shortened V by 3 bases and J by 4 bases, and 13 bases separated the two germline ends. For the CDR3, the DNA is TGTGCCAGCAGTTTGTCAGGGGCTGGCGGAAACACCATATATTTT. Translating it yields CASSLSGAGGNTIYF.

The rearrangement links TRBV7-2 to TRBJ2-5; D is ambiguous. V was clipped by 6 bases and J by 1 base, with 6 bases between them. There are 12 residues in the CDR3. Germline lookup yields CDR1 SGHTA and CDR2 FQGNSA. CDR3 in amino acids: CASSPFQETQYF. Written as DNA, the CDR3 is TGTGCCAGCAGTCCTTTCCAAGAGACCCAGTACTTC.

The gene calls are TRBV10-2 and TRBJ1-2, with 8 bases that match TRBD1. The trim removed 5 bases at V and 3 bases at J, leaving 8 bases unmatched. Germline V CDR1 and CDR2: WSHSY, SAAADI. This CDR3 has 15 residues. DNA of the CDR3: TGCGCCAGCAGTTTAAACAGGGGGTCGGACTATGGCTACACCTTC. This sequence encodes CASSLNRGSDYGYTF.